The sequence of this T cell receptor (beta chain) was determined in a study of T-cell memory formation after mild COVID-19. General study results and limits: CD4/CD8 balance characterized clones contracting day 15 to 85, and CD4+ skew characterized later expanders.

TCRdb processed the 5' RACE reads anew with MiXCR; each CDR3 protein has one entry. Among some 440,000 distinct CDR3 sequences listed, nearly 25% were seen once. The CDR3 length is 13 residues. The germline gives CDR1 SNHLY, CDR2 FYNNEI. V was cut by 6 bases and J by 2 bases, with 11 bases left in between. This clonotype was detected only a few times. Its antigen is unidentified. Sequencing was performed on PBMCs or a T cell subset sorted from them (not recorded which). This clonotype was obtained from an adult woman who had mild COVID-19 (a few samples of this study predate the infection). Cell type and time point are not known. The J gene is TRBJ2-7, the V gene TRBV2; D unresolved. The CDR3 spells CASRLDKPYEQYF. In DNA, the CDR3 is TGTGCCAGCAGACTCGACAAGCCCTACGAGCAGTACTTC.